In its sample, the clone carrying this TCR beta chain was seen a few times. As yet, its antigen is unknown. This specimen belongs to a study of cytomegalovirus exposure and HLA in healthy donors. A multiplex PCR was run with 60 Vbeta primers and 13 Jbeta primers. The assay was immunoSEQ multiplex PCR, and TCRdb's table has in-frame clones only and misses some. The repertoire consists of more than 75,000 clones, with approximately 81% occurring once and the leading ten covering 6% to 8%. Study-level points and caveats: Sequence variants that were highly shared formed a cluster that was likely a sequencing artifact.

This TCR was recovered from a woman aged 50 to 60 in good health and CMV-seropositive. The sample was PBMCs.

The DNA for the CDR3 is TGTGCCAGCTCACCACCGGGACTAGCCCAAGAGACCCAGTACTTC. Amino acids: CASSPPGLAQETQYF. The rearrangement uses TRBV18 and TRBJ2-5; 9 bases are shared with TRBD2. V shed 0 bases, J shed 1 base, and the junction held 0 bases outside the gene matches. The length of the CDR3 is 15 residues. CDR1 KGHSH and CDR2 LQKENI come from the germline V gene.